This is a list of T cell receptor beta chains from one sample in a study of shared clonotypes between healthy human individuals. Libraries were prepared by immunoSEQ multiplex PCR; TCRdb keeps only in-frame clonotypes and omits some of them. The table lists about 1 million clones, roughly 80% of them singletons. Sequenced sample: memory CD4+ T cells sorted from blood. The source of these receptors is a man between 18 and 35 years old in good health. Each CDR3 is given with its conserved first and last residue. Fields, in order: V gene, J gene, clone size, D gene, CDR3 length, CDR3 protein, CDR3 DNA. D genes are given only for firm matches. Size is stated for part of the rows, as once, few or many counts, or as a class when the clone is expanded.

V: TRBV10-3
J: TRBJ1-2
size: once
D: TRBD1
length: 16
CDR3: CAISEGQVVRDYGYTF
DNA: TGTGCCATCAGTGAAGGACAGGTTGTCAGGGACTATGGCTACACCTTC

V: TRBV7-2
J: TRBJ2-3
size: NA
D: TRBD2
length: 15
CDR3: CASRRLAGDTDTQYF
DNA: TGTGCCAGCAGAAGACTAGCGGGGGACACAGATACGCAGTATTTT

V: TRBV29-1
J: TRBJ2-3
size: NA
D: TRBD1
length: 13
CDR3: CSVRDRGADTQYF
DNA: TGCAGCGTCCGGGACAGGGGTGCAGATACGCAGTATTTT

V: TRBV27
J: TRBJ1-6
size: NA
D: NA
length: 16
CDR3: CASSFLQEGLRSPLHF
DNA: TGTGCCAGCAGTTTTTTGCAGGAAGGTTTAAGGTCACCCCTCCACTTT

V: TRBV6-6
J: TRBJ2-5
size: NA
D: NA
length: 12
CDR3: CASSSGLETQYF
DNA: TGTGCCAGCAGTTCAGGGCTAGAGACCCAGTACTTC

V: TRBV2
J: TRBJ1-5
size: few
D: NA
length: 13
CDR3: CASEEGSNQPQHF
DNA: TGTGCCAGCGAAGAGGGGTCCAATCAGCCCCAGCATTTT

V: TRBV5-1
J: TRBJ1-1
size: NA
D: NA
length: 14
CDR3: CASSSGLINTEAFF
DNA: TGCGCCAGCAGCTCCGGACTAATCAACACTGAAGCTTTCTTT

V: TRBV7-2
J: TRBJ1-1
size: once
D: NA
length: 14
CDR3: CASSQSWTGTKAFF
DNA: TGTGCCAGCAGCCAGAGTTGGACGGGGACTAAAGCTTTCTTT

V: TRBV18
J: TRBJ2-7
size: NA
D: NA
length: 12
CDR3: CASSPTSYEQYF
DNA: TGTGCCAGCTCACCAACCTCCTACGAGCAGTACTTC

V: TRBV28
J: TRBJ1-1
size: NA
D: NA
length: 14
CDR3: CASSTYDRLTEAFF
DNA: TGTGCCAGCAGTACCTATGACAGGCTCACTGAAGCTTTCTTT

V: TRBV7-8
J: TRBJ1-1
size: once
D: TRBD1
length: 14
CDR3: CASSMDRGWTEAFF
DNA: TGTGCCAGCAGCATGGACAGGGGGTGGACTGAAGCTTTCTTT

V: TRBV6-5
J: TRBJ1-6
size: NA
D: NA
length: 15
CDR3: CASSYVTGQNSPLHF
DNA: TGTGCCAGCAGTTACGTGACAGGACAAAATTCACCCCTCCACTTT

V: TRBV5-6
J: TRBJ2-5
size: NA
D: NA
length: 12
CDR3: CASSLREETQYF
DNA: TGTGCCAGCAGCTTGCGGGAGGAGACCCAGTACTTC

V: TRBV5-4
J: TRBJ2-6
size: NA
D: NA
length: 14
CDR3: CASSLGAGANVLTF
DNA: TGTGCCAGCAGCTTGGGGGCTGGGGCCAACGTCCTGACTTTC

V: TRBV11-1
J: TRBJ1-1
size: NA
D: NA
length: 12
CDR3: CASSFEGAEAFF
DNA: TGTGCCAGCAGTTTCGAAGGGGCTGAAGCTTTCTTT

V: TRBV5-5
J: TRBJ2-5
size: NA
D: TRBD2
length: 16
CDR3: CASSLRLAGGPETQYF
DNA: TGTGCCAGCAGCTTGAGACTAGCGGGAGGGCCGGAGACCCAGTACTTC

V: TRBV6-1
J: TRBJ1-2
size: NA
D: NA
length: 12
CDR3: CASRGFNYGYTF
DNA: TGTGCCAGCCGGGGGTTCAACTATGGCTACACCTTC

V: TRBV6-6
J: TRBJ1-1
size: few
D: TRBD1
length: 15
CDR3: CASSHRDSQNTEAFF
DNA: TGTGCCAGCAGCCACCGGGACAGTCAGAACACTGAAGCTTTCTTT

V: TRBV5-5
J: TRBJ1-6
size: NA
D: TRBD1
length: 13
CDR3: CASSLEGATPLHF
DNA: TGTGCCAGCAGCTTGGAGGGGGCCACACCCCTCCACTTT

V: TRBV10-3
J: TRBJ2-5
size: few
D: NA
length: 15
CDR3: CAISSRMGLGETQYF
DNA: TGTGCCATCAGTTCCAGGATGGGACTCGGGGAGACCCAGTACTTC

V: TRBV5-4
J: TRBJ1-1
size: NA
D: NA
length: 16
CDR3: CASSLVDRRGKTEAFF
DNA: TGTGCCAGCAGCTTGGTGGATAGGAGGGGTAAAACTGAAGCTTTCTTT

V: TRBV7-6
J: TRBJ1-1
size: NA
D: NA
length: 13
CDR3: CASSFTVSTEAFF
DNA: TGTGCCAGCAGCTTCACGGTGTCCACTGAAGCTTTCTTT

V: TRBV30
J: TRBJ2-7
size: NA
D: TRBD1
length: 17
CDR3: CAWSGFSDRGIAYEQYF
DNA: TGTGCCTGGAGTGGATTCAGTGACAGGGGAATAGCCTACGAGCAGTACTTC

V: TRBV6-1
J: TRBJ1-2
size: NA
D: NA
length: 10
CDR3: CASSDYGYTF
DNA: TGTGCCAGCAGTGATTATGGCTACACCTTC

V: TRBV25-1
J: TRBJ1-1
size: few
D: TRBD1
length: 13
CDR3: CASIRQGASEAFF
DNA: TGTGCCAGCATCAGACAGGGTGCATCTGAAGCTTTCTTT

V: TRBV9
J: TRBJ2-3
size: NA
D: TRBD1
length: 16
CDR3: CASSVEQGAGTDTQYF
DNA: TGTGCCAGCAGCGTAGAGCAGGGGGCGGGCACAGATACGCAGTATTTT

V: TRBV9
J: TRBJ2-3
size: NA
D: NA
length: 15
CDR3: CASSVGQPKSDTQYF
DNA: TGTGCCAGCAGCGTAGGGCAGCCAAAGTCAGATACGCAGTATTTT

V: TRBV7-9
J: TRBJ2-3
size: NA
D: NA
length: 15
CDR3: CASSLDRRGTDTQYF
DNA: TGTGCCAGCAGCCTCGATAGGCGGGGTACAGATACGCAGTATTTT

V: TRBV2
J: TRBJ1-4
size: NA
D: TRBD1
length: 16
CDR3: CASSPPPGGRGEKLFF
DNA: TGTGCCAGCAGTCCGCCCCCAGGGGGCCGGGGGGAAAAACTGTTTTTT

V: TRBV7-7
J: TRBJ2-3
size: NA
D: TRBD1
length: 15
CDR3: CASSRQGAFTDTQYF
DNA: TGTGCTAGCAGTAGACAGGGGGCCTTCACAGATACGCAGTATTTT

V: TRBV19
J: TRBJ2-5
size: few
D: NA
length: 12
CDR3: CASSSRQETQYF
DNA: TGTGCCAGTAGTTCCAGACAAGAGACCCAGTACTTC

V: TRBV5-1
J: TRBJ2-5
size: NA
D: NA
length: 13
CDR3: CASSGSLQETQYF
DNA: TGCGCCAGCAGCGGAAGCCTCCAAGAGACCCAGTACTTC

V: TRBV19
J: TRBJ1-1
size: NA
D: NA
length: 14
CDR3: CASSAGGGDTEAFF
DNA: TGTGCCAGTAGTGCCGGCGGGGGGGACACTGAAGCTTTCTTT

V: TRBV2
J: TRBJ1-6
size: NA
D: NA
length: 16
CDR3: CAVEGDRDTYNSPLHF
DNA: TGTGCCGTGGAGGGGGACCGGGACACATATAATTCACCCCTCCACTTT

V: TRBV6-6
J: TRBJ1-5
size: NA
D: TRBD1
length: 16
CDR3: CASSYRGQGGDQPQHF
DNA: TGTGCCAGCAGTTACCGCGGACAGGGGGGAGACCAGCCCCAGCATTTT

V: TRBV15
J: TRBJ1-4
size: NA
D: NA
length: 14
CDR3: CATTLRGANEKLFF
DNA: TGTGCCACCACCCTGCGGGGGGCGAATGAAAAACTGTTTTTT

V: TRBV7-2
J: TRBJ1-2
size: NA
D: NA
length: 14
CDR3: CASSPWGGTYGYTF
DNA: TGTGCCAGCAGCCCCTGGGGGGGTACCTATGGCTACACCTTC

V: TRBV7-2
J: TRBJ1-6
size: NA
D: NA
length: 13
CDR3: CASSGDPGPPLHF
DNA: TGTGCCAGCAGCGGGGACCCTGGTCCACCCCTCCACTTT

V: TRBV6-5
J: TRBJ2-2
size: few
D: NA
length: 14
CDR3: CASSQGGYTGELFF
DNA: TGTGCCAGCTCGCAGGGAGGTTACACCGGGGAGCTGTTTTTT

V: TRBV18
J: TRBJ2-1
size: NA
D: NA
length: 16
CDR3: CASSLSGGGTYNEQFF
DNA: TGTGCCAGCTCACTCTCTGGTGGGGGGACCTACAATGAGCAGTTCTTC

V: TRBV18
J: TRBJ1-1
size: NA
D: TRBD1
length: 15
CDR3: CASSPPRQGNTEAFF
DNA: TGTGCCAGCTCACCACCCAGACAGGGGAACACTGAAGCTTTCTTT

V: TRBV9
J: TRBJ1-5
size: NA
D: NA
length: 14
CDR3: CASSVGQKNQPQHF
DNA: TGTGCCAGCAGCGTAGGACAGAAAAATCAGCCCCAGCATTTT